This TCR beta chain was recovered during a study of metastatic and nonmetastatic thyroid tumors (dated by TCRdb to 2020 to 2021). Describing the broader study: The researchers compared repertoires between peripheral blood samples and tumor or nodule tissue samples from patients with malignant or benign thyroid disease.

Before undergoing thyroid surgery, none of the patients had been given any kind of treatment. Using T-cell receptor beta sequencing, the researchers looked back retrospectively at clinical samples from patients, gathered between about 2011 and 2018. On this clone: What this receptor recognizes is not known. It has no much larger one-base neighbor in the sample; base qualities were not kept.

The research as a whole found: TCR beta diversity was reported as significantly higher in malignant tumors than in benign nodules, in both blood and tumor samples.

The library relied on PCR. The reads were generated on an Illumina HiSeq 4000. The TCR beta-chain CDR3 region of each patient was profiled by high-throughput sequencing. In the original analysis: A classifier to discriminate distant-metastatic papillary thyroid cancer patients was built from CDR3 differences across clinicopathological groups. The Shannon index was used to measure repertoire diversity, and the Morisita-Horn index was used to measure how similar tumor and blood repertoires were. The public reads were reanalyzed by TCRdb: fastp trimming at Q25, MiXCR alignment, in-frame beta chains only. These V and J calls derive from TCRdb rather than the authors' analysis. This sample comprises more than 2,500 clones, about a quarter of them detected only once. The biggest ten clones account for 20% to 25% of the sample. The CDR3 contains 13 residues, cysteine and phenylalanine counted. Left in the record is the CDR3 DNA by itself, 39 bases read in frame from the first base. Relative to germline, V is 5 bases shorter and J is 11 bases shorter, with 13 bases between their ends. CDR1 MNHEY and CDR2 SVGEGT were looked up in the germline V gene.

The sequencing input was tumor tissue. In this chain, TRBV6-2 or TRBV6-3 is recombined with TRBJ1-6; the D segment cannot be called with confidence. The TCR was taken from a female donor with papillary thyroid cancer or a benign thyroid nodule (not recorded which). Some clones in this sample may be carry-over from other donors' samples. The DNA is TGTGCCAGCAGTCCGGCGTGGCAAGCACCCCTCCACTTT. It translates as CASSPAWQAPLHF.